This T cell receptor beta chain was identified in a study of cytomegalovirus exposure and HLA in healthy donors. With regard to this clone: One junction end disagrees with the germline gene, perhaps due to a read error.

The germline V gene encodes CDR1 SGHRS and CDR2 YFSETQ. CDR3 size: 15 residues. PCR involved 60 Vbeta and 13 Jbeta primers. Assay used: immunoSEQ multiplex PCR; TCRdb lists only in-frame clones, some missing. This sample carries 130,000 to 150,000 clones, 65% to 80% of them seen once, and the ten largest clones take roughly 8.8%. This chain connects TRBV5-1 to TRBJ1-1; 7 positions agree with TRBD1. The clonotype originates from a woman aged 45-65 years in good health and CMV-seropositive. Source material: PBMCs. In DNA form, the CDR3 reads TGCGCCGGCAGCGCGACAGGGACCAAGAACACTGAAGCTTTCTTT. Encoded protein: CAGSATGTKNTEAFF. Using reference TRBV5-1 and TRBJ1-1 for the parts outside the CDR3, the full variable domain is KAGVTQTPRYLIKTRGQQVTLSCSPISGHRSVSWYQQTPGQGLQFLFEYFSETQRNKGNFPGRFSGRQFSNSRSEMNVSTLELGDSALYLCAGSATGTKNTEAFFGQGTRLTVV.